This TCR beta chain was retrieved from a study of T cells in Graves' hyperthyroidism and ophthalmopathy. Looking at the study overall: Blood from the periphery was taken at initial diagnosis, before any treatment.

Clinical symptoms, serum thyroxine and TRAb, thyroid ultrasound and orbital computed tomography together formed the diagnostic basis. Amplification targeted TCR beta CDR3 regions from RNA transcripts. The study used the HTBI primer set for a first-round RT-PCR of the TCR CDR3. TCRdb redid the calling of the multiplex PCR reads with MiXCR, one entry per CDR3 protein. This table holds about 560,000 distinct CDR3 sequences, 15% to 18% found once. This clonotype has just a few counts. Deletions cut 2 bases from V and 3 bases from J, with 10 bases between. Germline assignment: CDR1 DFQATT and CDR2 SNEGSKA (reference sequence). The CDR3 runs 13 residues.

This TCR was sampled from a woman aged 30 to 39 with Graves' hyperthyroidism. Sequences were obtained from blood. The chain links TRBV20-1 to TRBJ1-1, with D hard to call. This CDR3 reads CSARSGSYTEAFF. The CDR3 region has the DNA TGCAGTGCTAGAAGCGGCAGTTACACTGAAGCTTTCTTT.